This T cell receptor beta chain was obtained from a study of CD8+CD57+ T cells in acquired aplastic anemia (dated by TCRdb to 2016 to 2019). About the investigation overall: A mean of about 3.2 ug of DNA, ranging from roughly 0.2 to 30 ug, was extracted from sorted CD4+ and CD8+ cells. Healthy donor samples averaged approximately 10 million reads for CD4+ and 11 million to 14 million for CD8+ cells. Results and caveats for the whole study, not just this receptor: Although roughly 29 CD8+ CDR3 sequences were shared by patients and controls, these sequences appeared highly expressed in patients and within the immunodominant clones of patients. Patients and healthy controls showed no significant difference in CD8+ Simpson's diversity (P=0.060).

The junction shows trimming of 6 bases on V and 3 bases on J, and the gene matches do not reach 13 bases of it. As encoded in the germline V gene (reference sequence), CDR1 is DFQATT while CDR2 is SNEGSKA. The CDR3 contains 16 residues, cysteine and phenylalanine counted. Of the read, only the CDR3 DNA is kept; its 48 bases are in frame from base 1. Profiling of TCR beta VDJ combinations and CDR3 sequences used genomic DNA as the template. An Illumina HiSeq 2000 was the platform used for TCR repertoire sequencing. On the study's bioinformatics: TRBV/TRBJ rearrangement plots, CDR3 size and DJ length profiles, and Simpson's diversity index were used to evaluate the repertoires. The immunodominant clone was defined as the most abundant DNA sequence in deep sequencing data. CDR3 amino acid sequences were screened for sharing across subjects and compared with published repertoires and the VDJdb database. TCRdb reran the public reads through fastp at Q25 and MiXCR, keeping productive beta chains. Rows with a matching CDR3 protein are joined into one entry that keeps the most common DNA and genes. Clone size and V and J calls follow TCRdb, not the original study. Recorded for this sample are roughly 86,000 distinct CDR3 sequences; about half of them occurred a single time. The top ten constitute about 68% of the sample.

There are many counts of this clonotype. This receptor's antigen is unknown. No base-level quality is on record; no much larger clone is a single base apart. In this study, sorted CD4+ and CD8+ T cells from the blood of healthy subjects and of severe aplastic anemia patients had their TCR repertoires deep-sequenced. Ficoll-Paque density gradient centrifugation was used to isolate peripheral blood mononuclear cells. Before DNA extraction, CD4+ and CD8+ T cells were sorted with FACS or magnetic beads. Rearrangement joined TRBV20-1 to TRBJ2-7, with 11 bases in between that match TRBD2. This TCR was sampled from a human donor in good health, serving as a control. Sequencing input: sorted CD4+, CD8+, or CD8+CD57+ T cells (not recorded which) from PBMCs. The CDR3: CSAGQLGLAGGYEQYF. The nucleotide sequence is TGCAGTGCCGGTCAATTAGGGCTAGCGGGAGGCTACGAGCAGTACTTC.